This record concerns one TCR beta chain sequence. Its target is unknown. This record belongs to a study of regulatory T cells in long-lasting Graves disease. This CDR3 comprises 12 residues. Trimming shortened V by 7 bases and J by 4 bases, and 7 bases separated the two germline ends. Germline CDR1 reads MNHEY; CDR2 reads SMNVEV (reference sequence). To make TCR beta libraries, researchers used iRepertoire HTBI primers and Arm-PCR of CDR3 regions. From the multiplex PCR reads, TCRdb called clonotypes with MiXCR, one entry per CDR3 protein. Of hundreds of thousands of distinct CDR3 sequences listed, 15% to 19% are singletons. Time point specified: newly diagnosed GD, antithyroid drugs for less than 3 months. PBMCs were the source of the RNA used for TCR sequencing. Study-wide results and caveats: Sample size, which was small, may have reduced accuracy.

The chain employs TRBV27 and TRBJ2-2; D gene ambiguous. This sequence was found in a female donor with Graves disease. The material sequenced was peripheral blood mononuclear cells (PBMCs), taken at new diagnosis, from a patient treated with antithyroid drugs. In DNA form, the CDR3 reads TGTGCCAGCACCTATTCCACCGGGGAGCTGTTTTTT. This sequence encodes CASTYSTGELFF.